This paragraph reports one T cell receptor (beta chain). Sequencing used immunoSEQ multiplex PCR; TCRdb keeps in-frame clones, though not all of them. Here the sample spans 45,000 to 60,000 clones, about three quarters being singletons. The length of the CDR3 is 14 residues. Trimming took 4 bases from V and 3 from J, leaving 11 bases between them. CDR1 and CDR2 from the germline V gene are MNHNS and SASEGT. The sort gate was single viable CD3+CD4+CD8-CD45RO+ cells for memory CD4+ T cells. These data originate in a study of memory CD4+ T cells and cytomegalovirus serostatus. Study-level background: This sample comes from healthy Belgian adults, 9 CMV seropositive, approximately 23 seronegative.

Sequenced input: memory CD4+ T cells from blood. This chain links TRBV6-1 with TRBJ2-3, with D maybe TRBD2 (6 bases). The sequence came from an adult in good health and CMV-seropositive. For the CDR3, the DNA is TGTGCCAGCAGTGGATGGGGAGGTACAGATACGCAGTATTTT. It specifies CASSGWGGTDTQYF.